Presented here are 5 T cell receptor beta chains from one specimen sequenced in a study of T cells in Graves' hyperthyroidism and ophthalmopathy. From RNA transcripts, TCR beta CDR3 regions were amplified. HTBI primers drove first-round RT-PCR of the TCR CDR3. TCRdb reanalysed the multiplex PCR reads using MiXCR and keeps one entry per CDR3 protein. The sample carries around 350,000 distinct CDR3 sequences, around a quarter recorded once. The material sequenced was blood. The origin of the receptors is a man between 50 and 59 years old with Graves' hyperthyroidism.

CDR3 nucleotides: TGTGCCAGCAGGCAGACGGCGGGCACTGAAGCTTTCTTT. As protein: CASRQTAGTEAFF. V and J are TRBV7-9 and TRBJ1-1; D call uncertain. Trimming shortened V by 6 bases and J by 4 bases, and 12 bases separated the two germline ends. Germline V CDR1 and CDR2: SEHNR, FQNEAQ (reference sequence). The CDR3 covers 13 residues.

The CDR3 region has the DNA TGTGCCAGTAGTATTTCGGAGAACACTGAAGCTTTCTTT. The encoded protein is CASSISENTEAFF. The chain couples TRBV19 to TRBJ1-1; D is undetermined. V was cut by 3 bases and J by 1 base, with 6 bases left in between. The germline V gene encodes CDR1 LNHDA and CDR2 SQIVND (reference sequence). The CDR3 runs to 13 residues.

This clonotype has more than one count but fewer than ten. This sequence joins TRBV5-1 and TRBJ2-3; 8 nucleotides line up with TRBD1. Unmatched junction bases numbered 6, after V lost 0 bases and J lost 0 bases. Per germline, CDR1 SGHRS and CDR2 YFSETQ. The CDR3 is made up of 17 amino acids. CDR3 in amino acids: CASSLGWTGTSTDTQYF. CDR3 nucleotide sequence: TGCGCCAGCAGCTTGGGTTGGACAGGGACTAGCACAGATACGCAGTATTTT. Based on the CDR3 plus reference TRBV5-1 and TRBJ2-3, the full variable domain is KAGVTQTPRYLIKTRGQQVTLSCSPISGHRSVSWYQQTPGQGLQFLFEYFSETQRNKGNFPGRFSGRQFSNSRSEMNVSTLELGDSALYLCASSLGWTGTSTDTQYFGPGTRLTVL.

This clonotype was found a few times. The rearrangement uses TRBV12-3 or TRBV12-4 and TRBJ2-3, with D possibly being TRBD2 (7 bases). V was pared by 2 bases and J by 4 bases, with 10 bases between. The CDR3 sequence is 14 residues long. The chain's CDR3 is CASSLTRGPDTQYF. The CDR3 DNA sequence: TGTGCCAGCAGTTTAACGCGGGGGCCAGATACGCAGTATTTT.

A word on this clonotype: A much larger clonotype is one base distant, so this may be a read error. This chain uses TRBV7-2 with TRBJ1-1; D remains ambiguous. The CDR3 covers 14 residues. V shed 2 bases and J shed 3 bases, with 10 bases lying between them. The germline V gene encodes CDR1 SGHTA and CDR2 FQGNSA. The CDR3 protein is CASSLFQKDTEAFF. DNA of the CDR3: TGTGCCAGCAGCTTATTTCAGAAAGACACTGAAGCTTTCTTT.